The rows below give T cell receptor beta chains drawn from one sample of a study of T cells in localized non-small cell lung cancer. Assay used: immunoSEQ multiplex PCR; TCRdb lists only in-frame clones, some missing. Of about 3,200 clones in the sample, about 23% were seen once. The sequences come from lung tumor tissue, collected before any cancer treatment. These receptors were collected from a man aged 35 to 70 with stage I lung adenocarcinoma. CDR3s include the opening cysteine and the closing phenylalanine or tryptophan. Each record gives: V gene, D gene, clone size, J gene, CDR3 protein, CDR3 DNA. The D gene is left open where the match is weak. Only some rows state a clone size, as once, few, many or a class for expanded clones.

>TRBV19|TRBD2|NA|TRBJ2-1
CASSPRSSGIYNEQFF
TGTGCCAGTAGTCCCCGATCCAGCGGGATCTACAATGAGCAGTTCTTC
>TRBV6-8|NA|few|TRBJ2-1
CASSPQVGYNEQFF
TGTGCCAGCAGTCCCCAGGTGGGATACAATGAGCAGTTCTTC
>TRBV6-8|NA|NA|TRBJ2-5
CATRDYQETQYF
TGTGCCACCAGGGACTACCAAGAGACCCAGTACTTC
>TRBV6-8|TRBD1|few|TRBJ2-3
CASSDRGLTDTQYF
TGTGCCAGCAGCGACAGGGGGCTCACAGATACGCAGTATTTT
>TRBV30|NA|few|TRBJ1-1
CAWSVLIGGNTEAFF
TGTGCCTGGAGTGTACTCATTGGGGGGAACACTGAAGCTTTCTTT
>TRBV10-2|NA|NA|TRBJ1-2
CASSGQTGSYGYTF
TGCGCCAGCAGTGGGCAGACAGGAAGCTATGGCTACACCTTC
>TRBV11-3|NA|few|TRBJ1-3
CASSWRFSGNTIYF
TGTGCCAGCAGCTGGAGGTTCTCTGGAAACACCATATATTTT
>TRBV6-8|NA|few|TRBJ1-2
CASTLDQTNYGYTF
TGTGCCAGCACTTTGGATCAGACTAACTATGGCTACACCTTC
>TRBV6-8|NA|few|TRBJ2-1
CASIRDRGNNEQFF
TGTGCCAGCATAAGGGATCGGGGAAACAATGAGCAGTTCTTC
>TRBV10-2|NA|NA|TRBJ1-1
CASIGRNTEAFF
TGCGCCAGCATTGGACGGAACACTGAAGCTTTCTTT
>TRBV11-3|NA|few|TRBJ2-6
CASSRLQGTGANVLTF
TGTGCCAGCAGCAGACTTCAGGGGACTGGGGCCAACGTCCTGACTTTC
>TRBV6-8|NA|medium-sized|TRBJ1-3
CASRQGIGNTIYF
TGTGCCAGCAGACAGGGTATCGGAAACACCATATATTTT
>TRBV10-2|NA|NA|TRBJ2-3
CASSQSTDTQYF
TGCGCCAGCAGCCAGAGCACAGATACGCAGTATTTT
>TRBV19|NA|few|TRBJ2-1
CASSIGGLREVYNEQFF
TGTGCCAGTAGTATAGGGGGACTCAGAGAAGTCTACAATGAGCAGTTCTTC
>TRBV6-8|NA|few|TRBJ1-5
CASSGGLSNQPQHF
TGTGCCAGCAGTGGGGGGTTAAGTAATCAGCCCCAGCATTTT
>TRBV11-3|NA|medium-sized|TRBJ2-7
CASSSTTAIGEQYF
TGTGCCAGCAGCTCAACGACAGCGATAGGCGAGCAGTACTTC
>TRBV29-1|NA|NA|TRBJ2-1
CSVESGYSYNEQFF
TGCAGCGTTGAATCAGGGTACTCCTACAATGAGCAGTTCTTC
>TRBV19|NA|NA|TRBJ1-6
CASTEMQGSNSPLHF
TGTGCCAGTACCGAGATGCAGGGTAGTAATTCACCCCTCCACTTT
>TRBV18|NA|NA|TRBJ2-1
CASSPPGLPSHEQFF
TGTGCCAGCTCACCCCCGGGACTGCCCTCGCATGAGCAGTTCTTC
>TRBV18|NA|NA|TRBJ2-5
CASSPSLDRQETQYF
TGTGCCAGCTCACCCAGTTTGGACAGACAAGAGACCCAGTACTTC
>TRBV11-3|NA|NA|TRBJ2-1
CASSLDLLASSYNEQFF
TGTGCCAGCAGCTTAGACCTTTTAGCCAGCTCCTACAATGAGCAGTTCTTC
>TRBV28|TRBD1|NA|TRBJ2-7
CASSPGTGLFYEQYF
TGTGCCAGCAGTCCCGGGACAGGGCTCTTTTACGAGCAGTACTTC
>TRBV9|NA|medium-sized|TRBJ2-1
CASSVRGGAYNEQFF
TGTGCCAGCAGCGTTCGGGGTGGGGCCTACAATGAGCAGTTCTTC
>TRBV6-8|NA|NA|TRBJ1-5
CASSYYGILNQPQHF
TGTGCCAGCAGTTATTATGGCATACTGAATCAGCCCCAGCATTTT
>TRBV19|TRBD2|NA|TRBJ2-3
CASSPQAVAGEDTQYF
TGTGCCAGTAGTCCGCAGGCTGTAGCGGGGGAAGATACGCAGTATTTT
>TRBV11-3|TRBD2|NA|TRBJ2-1
CASSSPGGTNEQFF
TGTGCCAGCAGCTCTCCGGGGGGAACCAATGAGCAGTTCTTC
>TRBV11-3|NA|NA|TRBJ1-6
CASSLDRVDSPLHF
TGTGCCAGCAGCTTAGACAGGGTGGATTCACCCCTCCACTTT
>TRBV19|TRBD2|NA|TRBJ2-1
CASSSTSGGRNEQFF
TGTGCCAGTAGTTCAACTAGCGGGGGGAGGAATGAGCAGTTCTTC
>TRBV6-8|TRBD1|few|TRBJ1-1
CASSPGTGVTEAFF
TGTGCCAGCAGTCCGGGGACAGGGGTTACTGAAGCTTTCTTT
>TRBV11-3|TRBD2|NA|TRBJ2-3
CASSFQTSGGSSTDTQYF
TGTGCCAGCAGCTTCCAGACTAGCGGGGGCTCTAGCACAGATACGCAGTATTTT